A single sample gave rise to the 16 T cell receptor beta chains below, sequenced in a study of cytomegalovirus exposure and HLA in healthy donors. It was with 60 Vbeta and 13 Jbeta primers that the PCR ran. Here immunoSEQ multiplex PCR was the method, and the copy in TCRdb shows in-frame clones only, minus some. Recorded here are under 35,000 clones; the top ten clones represent approximately 0.7%. What was sequenced was PBMCs. The receptors were sampled from a man aged 25-45 years in good health and CMV-seronegative.

The CDR3 is CASSHINRQGSTDTQYF. CDR3 in DNA: TGTGCCAGCAGCCATATAAACAGACAGGGAAGCACAGATACGCAGTATTTT. The chain links TRBV5-4 to TRBJ2-3; 7 bases align to TRBD1. The CDR3 extends over 17 amino acids. CDR1 and CDR2 (germline): SGHNT, YYREEE (reference sequence). J gave up 0 bases and V 4 bases, and 11 bases lay outside the gene matches.

The V call is TRBV2, the J call TRBJ2-1; D is unresolved. Germline V gene sequence: CDR1 SNHLY, CDR2 FYNNEI. The length of the CDR3 is 15 residues. V was cut by 6 bases and J by 5 bases, with 17 bases left in between. The CDR3 region has the DNA TGTGCCAGCAGCGCCAAAAGAGAAGCCCACAATGAGCAGTTCTTC. Translation: CASSAKREAHNEQFF.

The rearrangement uses TRBV23-1 and TRBJ1-5, with a weak D call TRBD1 (5 bases). TRBV23-1 is an ORF, with its function uncertain. V was cut by 3 bases and J by 2 bases, with 17 bases left in between. The CDR3 consists of 17 residues. In DNA form, the CDR3 reads TGCGCCAGCAGTCAGTGGCCCAGGGATCTCCGCAATCAGCCCCAGCATTTT. This sequence encodes CASSQWPRDLRNQPQHF.

This chain joins TRBV6-1 and TRBJ2-7; 9 bases line up with TRBD2. The CDR3 spans 15 residues. After removal of 4 bases from V and 7 bases from J, the junction contained 11 bases not matched to a gene. Germline V gives CDR1 MNHNS, CDR2 SASEGT. CDR3 residues: CASSVVAGVAQEQYF. The CDR3 DNA follows: TGTGCCAGCAGTGTGGTAGCGGGAGTTGCGCAGGAGCAGTACTTC.

The chain couples TRBV7-2 to TRBJ2-7, with 7 bases lining up with TRBD2. Trimming cost V 4 bases and J 3 bases; bases outside gene matches: 9. Germline V CDR1 and CDR2: SGHTA, FQGNSA. This CDR3 contains 15 residues. CDR3 bases: TGTGCCAGCAGCTCACGCCGTGGCGGGAGCTACGAGCAGTACTTC. The encoded protein is CASSSRRGGSYEQYF.

The gene calls are TRBV7-6 and TRBJ1-2; TRBD1 might be the D (5 bases). V shed 4 bases and J shed 5 bases, with 20 bases lying between them. This CDR3 comprises 16 residues. Germline values: CDR1 SGHVS, CDR2 FNYEAQ. The CDR3 loop reads CASSYKVGGALYGYTF. The CDR3 region has the DNA TGTGCCAGCAGCTACAAGGTGGGGGGAGCCCTATATGGCTACACCTTC.

The chain carries TRBV18 and TRBJ2-3; weak D call: TRBD1 (5 bases). The CDR3 runs to 16 residues. V was cut by 3 bases and J by 6 bases, with 19 bases left in between. CDR1 is KGHSH and CDR2 is LQKENI in the germline V gene. CDR3 DNA sequence: TGTGCCAGCTCACCTGGGCTAGACAGTGTCATGGATACGCAGTATTTT. Protein product: CASSPGLDSVMDTQYF.

The chain recombines TRBV27 with TRBJ2-2, with D possibly TRBD1 on 6 matching bases. The CDR3 contains 15 residues. Germline V gives CDR1 MNHEY, CDR2 SMNVEV (reference sequence). The germline V and J ends were trimmed by 3 bases and 3 bases, with 11 bases remaining between them. CDR3 residues: CASSFDRTYTGELFF. The CDR3, as DNA: TGTGCCAGCAGTTTCGACAGGACCTACACCGGGGAGCTGTTTTTT.

The gene calls are TRBV20-1 and TRBJ1-1; D call uncertain. Between the trimmed V and J ends, which lost 5 bases and 10 bases, there was a span of 11 bases. The germline CDR1 and CDR2 sequences are DFQATT and SNEGSKA (reference sequence). This CDR3 region has 10 residues. The CDR3 DNA follows: TGCAGTGCTGACCCCGGGGTAGCTTTCTTT. Translating it yields CSADPGVAFF.

The chain is built from TRBV29-1 and TRBJ1-5; 10 nucleotides agree with TRBD1. Trimming at V came to 6 bases and at J to 2 bases, leaving 4 bases not matched to a gene. The germline V gene encodes CDR1 SQVTM and CDR2 ANQGSEA. The CDR3 spans 14 residues. DNA for the CDR3: TGCAGCGTATCCGGGACAGGGGGCAATCAGCCCCAGCATTTT. Translated, it gives CSVSGTGGNQPQHF.

This sequence joins TRBV7-2 and TRBJ2-1; 9 bases are a match to TRBD2. This CDR3 comprises 17 residues. V trimming: 8 bases; J trimming: 4 bases; junction bases outside the gene matches: 15. In germline, CDR1 is SGHTA, CDR2 FQGNSA. The CDR3 here is CASLGQGAGGRYNEQFF. CDR3 in DNA: TGTGCCAGCCTCGGGCAAGGGGCGGGAGGGCGTTACAATGAGCAGTTCTTC.

The V gene is TRBV23-1, the J gene TRBJ2-3, with TRBD2 identical over 16 bases. TRBV23-1 is sorted into the ORF group, with uncertain function. V lost 2 bases and J lost 7; bases outside the gene matches: 9. The CDR3 is 18 residues long. The CDR3 DNA sequence: TGCGCCAGCAGTCAACCGGGACTAGCGGGGGGGTTGAGAAATACGCAGTATTTT. Translation: CASSQPGLAGGLRNTQYF.

The rearrangement uses TRBV13 and TRBJ2-4; D possibly corresponds to TRBD2 (6 bases). The germline CDR1 and CDR2 sequences are PRHDT and FYEKMQ (reference sequence). The germline V and J ends were trimmed by 5 bases and 8 bases, with 10 bases remaining between them. The CDR3 has 12 residues. For the CDR3, the DNA is TGTGCCAGCAGCCCCCAGCGGGACATTCAGTACTTC. This encodes CASSPQRDIQYF.

The chain employs TRBV5-1 and TRBJ1-2, with TRBD1 matching over 8 bases. With V trimmed by 8 bases and J by 9 bases, 15 bases remained unmatched. The germline V gene encodes CDR1 SGHRS and CDR2 YFSETQ. This CDR3 contains 14 residues. Here the CDR3 reads CASSIQDRASSYTF. The CDR3 DNA is TGCGCCAGTTCAATACAGGACAGGGCCTCAAGCTACACCTTC.

The J gene is TRBJ2-1, the V gene TRBV11-3; 8 bases align to TRBD2. The CDR3 is 14 amino acids. Germline V gives CDR1 SGHNT, CDR2 YENEEA. J was trimmed by 12 bases and V by 0 bases; bases with no gene match: 7. CDR3 sequence: CASSLDEAGGRQFF. For the CDR3, the DNA is TGTGCCAGCAGCTTAGATGAGGCGGGGGGAAGGCAGTTCTTC.

The chain has TRBV10-1 and TRBJ1-5, with TRBD1 matching over 10 bases. The V gene end was trimmed by 9 bases and the J gene end by 3 bases; junction bases not matched to a gene: 8. The CDR3 length is 15 residues. Germline assignment: CDR1 WNHNN and CDR2 SYGVQD (reference sequence). The CDR3 sequence: CASWGDRGLNQPQHF. The CDR3 DNA sequence: TGCGCCAGTTGGGGGGACAGGGGACTCAATCAGCCCCAGCATTTT.